The rows below give T cell receptor beta chains drawn from one sample of a study of glioma-infiltrating T cells after dendritic cell vaccination. The table came from immunoSEQ multiplex PCR; TCRdb's copy has only in-frame clones and leaves some out. Of approximately 99,000 clones in the sample, 75% to 90% are singletons; the top ten hold roughly 5.5%. The sequenced sample was blood, obtained after dendritic cell vaccination. These receptors all stem from a human donor with glioblastoma. CDR3s include the opening cysteine and the closing phenylalanine or tryptophan. A D gene is named only where the DNA matches it firmly. Size is stated for part of the rows, as once, few or many counts, or as a class when the clone is expanded.

size: .; J: TRBJ1-2; V: TRBV7-9; D: .; CDR3: CASSPRGANYGYTF; DNA: TGTGCCAGCAGCCCCCGGGGAGCTAACTATGGCTACACCTTC
size: .; J: TRBJ2-7; V: TRBV2; D: .; CDR3: CASSGRTGTNYEQYF; DNA: TGTGCCAGCAGTGGGAGGACAGGGACTAACTACGAGCAGTACTTC
size: .; J: TRBJ2-3; V: TRBV5-4; D: .; CDR3: CASSSLGSGDTQYF; DNA: TGTGCCAGCAGCTCCCTTGGTAGCGGTGATACGCAGTATTTT
size: few; J: TRBJ1-4; V: TRBV2; D: .; CDR3: CASSESGFGEKLFF; DNA: TGTGCCAGCAGTGAATCAGGGTTTGGGGAAAAACTGTTTTTT
size: .; J: TRBJ2-7; V: TRBV19; D: .; CDR3: CASKVDSWSYEQYF; DNA: TGTGCCAGTAAGGTTGACTCCTGGTCCTACGAGCAGTACTTC
size: .; J: TRBJ2-5; V: TRBV9; D: TRBD2; CDR3: CASSAGPPGLLETQYF; DNA: TGTGCCAGCAGCGCGGGACCTCCGGGACTACTTGAGACCCAGTACTTC
size: .; J: TRBJ1-5; V: TRBV27; D: TRBD1; CDR3: CASSPRTGHSNQPQHF; DNA: TGTGCCAGCAGTCCGCGGACAGGACATAGCAATCAGCCCCAGCATTTT
size: once; J: TRBJ2-2; V: TRBV10-1; D: .; CDR3: CASSRVATGELFF; DNA: TGCGCCAGCAGCCGGGTCGCGACCGGGGAGCTGTTTTTT
size: few; J: TRBJ2-7; V: TRBV5-1; D: .; CDR3: CASSLEPGANYEQYF; DNA: TGCGCCAGCAGCTTGGAACCAGGGGCAAACTACGAGCAGTACTTC
size: few; J: TRBJ2-3; V: TRBV5-8; D: .; CDR3: CASSLRGSSSGTQYF; DNA: TGTGCCAGCAGCTTGCGGGGATCCTCGTCCGGTACGCAGTATTTT
size: .; J: TRBJ2-1; V: TRBV4-1; D: .; CDR3: CASSQGQGYNEQFF; DNA: TGCGCCAGCAGCCAAGGGCAGGGTTACAATGAGCAGTTCTTC
size: .; J: TRBJ2-5; V: TRBV30; D: TRBD2; CDR3: CACHPSGGQETQYF; DNA: TGTGCCTGCCACCCTAGCGGGGGTCAAGAGACCCAGTACTTC
size: .; J: TRBJ1-5; V: TRBV18; D: .; CDR3: CASSEGQTRDQPQHF; DNA: TGTGCCAGCTCAGAAGGACAGACACGAGATCAGCCCCAGCATTTT
size: few; J: TRBJ2-7; V: TRBV6-5; D: TRBD2; CDR3: CASSSLAGVGAEQYF; DNA: TGTGCCAGCAGTTCCCTTGCGGGAGTTGGGGCGGAGCAGTACTTC
size: .; J: TRBJ1-6; V: TRBV30; D: TRBD1; CDR3: CAWSADRVPVNNSPLHF; DNA: TGTGCCTGGAGCGCGGACAGGGTCCCAGTCAATAATTCACCCCTCCACTTT
size: .; J: TRBJ2-5; V: TRBV18; D: TRBD1; CDR3: CASSPKTGGVETQYF; DNA: TGTGCCAGCTCACCTAAGACAGGGGGTGTCGAGACCCAGTACTTC
size: .; J: TRBJ2-1; V: TRBV4-1; D: .; CDR3: CASSGWVAEVNEQFF; DNA: TGCGCCAGCAGCGGGTGGGTAGCTGAGGTCAATGAGCAGTTCTTC
size: .; J: TRBJ2-5; V: TRBV2; D: TRBD2; CDR3: CASSEAAGGQETQYF; DNA: TGTGCCAGCAGTGAAGCTGCGGGGGGCCAAGAGACCCAGTACTTC
size: .; J: TRBJ1-1; V: TRBV28; D: .; CDR3: CASSSFLLEAFF; DNA: TGTGCCAGCAGTTCGTTCCTCCTTGAAGCTTTCTTT
size: .; J: TRBJ1-3; V: TRBV4-1; D: .; CDR3: CASSTPSINSGNTIYF; DNA: TGCGCCAGCAGCACTCCCTCCATAAACTCTGGAAACACCATATATTTT
size: .; J: TRBJ2-1; V: TRBV30; D: .; CDR3: CACYRVPEQFF; DNA: TGTGCCTGTTACAGGGTTCCTGAGCAGTTCTTC
size: .; J: TRBJ2-1; V: TRBV5-1; D: TRBD2; CDR3: CASSLFLRGGRGVSYNEQFF; DNA: TGCGCCAGCAGCTTGTTTTTGCGGGGGGGCCGAGGGGTCTCCTACAATGAGCAGTTCTTC
size: once; J: TRBJ2-1; V: TRBV27; D: .; CDR3: CASSFTVGGSSYNEQFF; DNA: TGTGCCAGCAGTTTTACCGTAGGTGGGAGCTCCTACAATGAGCAGTTCTTC
size: .; J: TRBJ2-5; V: TRBV10-3; D: .; CDR3: CAIRGAGPQETQYF; DNA: TGTGCCATCAGGGGGGCGGGTCCCCAAGAGACCCAGTACTTC
size: .; J: TRBJ1-2; V: TRBV16; D: .; CDR3: CASSHGGLISYGYTF; DNA: TGTGCCAGCAGCCACGGGGGACTAATCAGCTATGGCTACACCTTC
size: .; J: TRBJ2-1; V: TRBV10-3; D: TRBD2; CDR3: CAISGKGLAENNEQFF; DNA: TGTGCCATCAGTGGGAAGGGACTAGCGGAAAACAATGAGCAGTTCTTC
size: few; J: TRBJ1-2; V: TRBV2; D: .; CDR3: CASREGLSSANYGYTF; DNA: TGTGCCAGCAGGGAGGGATTGTCCTCCGCTAACTATGGCTACACCTTC
size: .; J: TRBJ2-5; V: TRBV11-2; D: .; CDR3: CASSLNGGTAQETQYF; DNA: TGTGCCAGCAGCTTAAATGGGGGGACAGCCCAAGAGACCCAGTACTTC
size: .; J: TRBJ1-3; V: TRBV30; D: .; CDR3: CAWNVRSSGNTIYF; DNA: TGTGCCTGGAATGTACGGAGCTCTGGAAACACCATATATTTT